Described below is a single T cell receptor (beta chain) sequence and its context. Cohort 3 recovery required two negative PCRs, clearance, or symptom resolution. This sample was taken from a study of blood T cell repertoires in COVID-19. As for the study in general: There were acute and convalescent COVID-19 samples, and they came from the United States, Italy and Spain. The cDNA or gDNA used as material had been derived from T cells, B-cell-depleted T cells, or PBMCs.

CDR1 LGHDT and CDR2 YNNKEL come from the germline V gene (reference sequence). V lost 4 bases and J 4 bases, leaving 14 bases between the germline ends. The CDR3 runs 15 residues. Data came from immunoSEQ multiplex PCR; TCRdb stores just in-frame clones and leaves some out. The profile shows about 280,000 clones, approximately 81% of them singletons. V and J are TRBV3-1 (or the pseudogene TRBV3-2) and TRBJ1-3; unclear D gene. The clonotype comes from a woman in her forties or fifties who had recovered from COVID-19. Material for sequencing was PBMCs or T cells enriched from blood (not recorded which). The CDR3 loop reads CASSLGLPAGNTIYF. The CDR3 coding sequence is TGTGCCAGCAGCCTCGGACTGCCCGCGGGAAACACCATATATTTT.